The entry below gives a single T cell receptor beta chain sequence along with its context. Participants' own reports of clinical history determined their cohort assignment. This CDR3 is built from 16 residues. Germline assignment: CDR1 SGHRS and CDR2 YFSETQ. Trimming removed 2 bases from V and 8 bases from J, with 19 bases in between. The entry originates in a study of blood T cell repertoires in COVID-19. Original processing methods: Amplification with reference gene primers provided the estimates of nucleated cell counts. Repertoires were generated with immunoSEQ multiplex PCR, while TCRdb's copy carries only in-frame clones and drops some. V, J and clone size reflect that table, while D and trimming were determined from the DNA. The data show about 280,000 clones, over 85% seen once.

Sequencing input: PBMCs or T cells enriched from blood (not recorded which). The V and J genes are TRBV5-1 and TRBJ1-4; perhaps TRBD1 as D (5 bases). The source of this sequence is a woman in her sixties who had recovered from COVID-19. CDR3 nucleotide sequence: TGCGCCAGCAGCTTAATCCCTTCGGGGGTGTGGGAAAAACTGTTTTTT. It specifies CASSLIPSGVWEKLFF.